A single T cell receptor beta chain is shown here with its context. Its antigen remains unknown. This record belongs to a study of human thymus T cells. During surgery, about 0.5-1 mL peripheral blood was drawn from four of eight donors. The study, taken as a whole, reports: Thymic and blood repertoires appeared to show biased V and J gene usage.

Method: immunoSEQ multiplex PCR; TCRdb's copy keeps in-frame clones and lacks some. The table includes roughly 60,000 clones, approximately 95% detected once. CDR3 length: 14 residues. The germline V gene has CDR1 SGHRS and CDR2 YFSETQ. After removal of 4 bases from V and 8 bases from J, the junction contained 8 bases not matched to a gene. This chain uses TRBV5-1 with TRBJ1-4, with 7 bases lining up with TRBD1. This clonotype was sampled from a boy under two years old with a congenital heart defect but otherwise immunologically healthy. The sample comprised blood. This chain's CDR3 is CASSKTGPLEKLFF. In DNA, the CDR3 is TGCGCCAGCAGCAAGACAGGGCCTTTAGAAAAACTGTTTTTT.